This T cell receptor beta chain was captured in a study of blood T cells in healthy people across ages. This CDR3 is built from 12 residues. The V gene's germline CDR1 is MDHEN and CDR2 SYDVKM. V dropped 8 bases and J dropped 7 bases, with 15 bases sitting between them. This clonotype occurred many times. Primed by a sample-barcoded 5' primer and a J-beta primer mix, a second PCR proceeded for about 6 to 11 cycles. In TCRdb, the 5' RACE reads were re-called with MiXCR into one record per CDR3 protein. The table shows hundreds of thousands of distinct CDR3 sequences, with about 30% occurring only once.

The clonotype comes from a woman at least 80 years old in good health. The sequenced sample consisted of blood. This chain connects TRBV28 to TRBJ2-7; D tentatively reads TRBD1 or TRBD2 (6 bases each). CDR3 in DNA: TGTGCCAGCGGGGGGCACCGGAGAGAGCAGTACTTC. This translates into CASGGHRREQYF.